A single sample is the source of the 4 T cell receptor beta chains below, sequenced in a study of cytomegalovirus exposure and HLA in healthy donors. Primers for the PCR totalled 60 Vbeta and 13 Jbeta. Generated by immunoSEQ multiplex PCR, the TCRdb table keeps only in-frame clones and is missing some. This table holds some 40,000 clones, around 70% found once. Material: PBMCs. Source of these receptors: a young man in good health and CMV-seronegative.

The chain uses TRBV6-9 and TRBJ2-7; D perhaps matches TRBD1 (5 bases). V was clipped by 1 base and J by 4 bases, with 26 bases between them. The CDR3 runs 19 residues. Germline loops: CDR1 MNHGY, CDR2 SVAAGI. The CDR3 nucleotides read TGTGCCAGCAGTTATTGGACCTCGTATACACTCAAAGGGGTATACGAGCAGTACTTC. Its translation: CASSYWTSYTLKGVYEQYF.

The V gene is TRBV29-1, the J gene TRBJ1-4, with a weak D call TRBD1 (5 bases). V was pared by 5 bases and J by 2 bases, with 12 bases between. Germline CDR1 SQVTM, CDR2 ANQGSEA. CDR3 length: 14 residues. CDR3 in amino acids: CSVYWQGTNEKLFF. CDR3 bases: TGCAGCGTTTACTGGCAGGGTACTAATGAAAAACTGTTTTTT.

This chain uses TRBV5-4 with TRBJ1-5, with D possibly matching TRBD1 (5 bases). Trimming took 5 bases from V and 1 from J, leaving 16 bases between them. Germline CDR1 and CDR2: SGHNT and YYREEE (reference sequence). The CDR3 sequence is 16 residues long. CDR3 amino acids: CASSLTPTDSNQPQHF. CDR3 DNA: TGTGCCAGCAGTCTCACCCCGACAGACAGCAATCAGCCCCAGCATTTT.

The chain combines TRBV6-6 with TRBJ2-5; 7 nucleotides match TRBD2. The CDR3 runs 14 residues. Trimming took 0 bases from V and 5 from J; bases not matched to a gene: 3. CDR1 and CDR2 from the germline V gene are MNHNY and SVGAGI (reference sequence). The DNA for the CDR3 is TGTGCCAGCAGTTACTCGGCGGGAGTGGAGACCCAGTACTTC. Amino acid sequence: CASSYSAGVETQYF.